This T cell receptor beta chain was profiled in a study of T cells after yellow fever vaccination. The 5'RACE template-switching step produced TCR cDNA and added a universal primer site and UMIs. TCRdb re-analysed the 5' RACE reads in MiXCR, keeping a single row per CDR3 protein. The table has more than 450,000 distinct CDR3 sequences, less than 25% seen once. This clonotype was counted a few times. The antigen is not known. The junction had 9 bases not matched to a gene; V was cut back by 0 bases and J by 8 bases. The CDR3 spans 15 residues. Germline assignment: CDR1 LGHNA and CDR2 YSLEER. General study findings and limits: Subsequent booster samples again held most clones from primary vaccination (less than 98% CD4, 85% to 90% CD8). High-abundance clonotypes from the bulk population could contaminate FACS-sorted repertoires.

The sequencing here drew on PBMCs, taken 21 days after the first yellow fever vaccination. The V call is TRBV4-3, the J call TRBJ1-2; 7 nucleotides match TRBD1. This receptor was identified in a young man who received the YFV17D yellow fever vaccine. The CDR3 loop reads CASSQDLSRGRGYTF. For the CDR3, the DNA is TGCGCCAGCAGCCAAGACCTCTCAAGGGGGCGAGGCTACACCTTC.